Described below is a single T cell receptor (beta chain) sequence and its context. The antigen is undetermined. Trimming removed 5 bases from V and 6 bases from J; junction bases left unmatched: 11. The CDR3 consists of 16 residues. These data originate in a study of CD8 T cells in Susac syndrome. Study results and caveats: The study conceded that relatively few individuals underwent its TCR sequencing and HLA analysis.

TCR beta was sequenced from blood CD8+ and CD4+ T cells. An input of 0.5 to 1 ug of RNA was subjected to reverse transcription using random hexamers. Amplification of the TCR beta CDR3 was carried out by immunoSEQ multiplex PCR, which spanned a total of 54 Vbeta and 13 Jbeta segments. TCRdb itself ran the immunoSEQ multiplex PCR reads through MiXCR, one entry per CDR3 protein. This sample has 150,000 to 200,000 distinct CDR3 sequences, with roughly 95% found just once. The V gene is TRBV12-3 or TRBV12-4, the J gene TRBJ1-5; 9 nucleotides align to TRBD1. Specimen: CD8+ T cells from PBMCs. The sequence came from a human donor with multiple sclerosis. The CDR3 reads CASSQPGQGFGQPQHF. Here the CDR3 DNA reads TGTGCCAGCAGTCAGCCGGGACAGGGTTTTGGTCAGCCCCAGCATTTT.